The present entry profiles one TCR beta chain with its context. Its target is not known. The data stem from a study of T cells in localized non-small cell lung cancer. CDR1 and CDR2 from the germline V gene are SGHRS and YFSETQ. The CDR3 has 15 amino acids. With V trimmed by 2 bases and J by 5 bases, 6 bases remained unmatched. TCRdb's table, derived via immunoSEQ multiplex PCR, lists solely in-frame clones and lacks some. Of about 18,000 clones in the sample, around 81% were seen once. Points from the study as a whole: With higher T cell density in blood came longer overall survival.

The sequencing used peripheral blood, collected before any cancer treatment. The sequence came from a female donor over 55 with stage I lung adenocarcinoma. V usage is TRBV5-1 and J usage is TRBJ1-1; 10 nucleotides match TRBD1. The CDR3 region has the DNA TGCGCCAGCAGCTTCACCGGGACAGGGGAGACTGAAGCTTTCTTT. Translation gives CASSFTGTGETEAFF.